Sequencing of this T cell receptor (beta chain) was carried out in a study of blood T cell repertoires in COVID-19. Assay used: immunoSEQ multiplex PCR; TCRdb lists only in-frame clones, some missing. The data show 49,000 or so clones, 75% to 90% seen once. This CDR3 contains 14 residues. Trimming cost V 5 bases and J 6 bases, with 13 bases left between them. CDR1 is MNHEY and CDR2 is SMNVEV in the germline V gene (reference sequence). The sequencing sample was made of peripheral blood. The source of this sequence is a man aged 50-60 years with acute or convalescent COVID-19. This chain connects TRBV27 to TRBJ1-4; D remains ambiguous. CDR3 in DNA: TGTGCCAGCAGTCCCCTTGGGGAGGATGAAAAACTGTTTTTT. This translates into CASSPLGEDEKLFF. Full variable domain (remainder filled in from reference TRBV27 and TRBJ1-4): EAQVTQNPRYLITVTGKKLTVTCSQNMNHEYMSWYRQDPGLGLRQIYYSMNVEVTDKGDVPEGYKVSRKEKRNFPLILESPSPNQTSLYFCASSPLGEDEKLFFGSGTQLSVL.